Listed here are 14 T cell receptor beta chains from one sample, sequenced in a study of T-cell reconstitution after alpha-beta-depleted transplantation in children. Researchers prepared the TCRbeta library using unique molecular identifiers, the study reports. TCRdb processed the PCR reads anew with MiXCR; each CDR3 protein has one entry. The table includes about 580,000 distinct CDR3 sequences, 23% detected once. The material sequenced was PBMCs, mostly from graft donor cells, taken 360 days after TCRalphabeta/CD19-depleted stem cell transplant. These TCRs come from a boy less than two years old who had a stem cell transplant for acute myeloid leukemia, so the T cells may come from the graft donor.

The J gene is TRBJ2-2, the V gene TRBV27, with 11 bases matching TRBD1. Germline V CDR1 and CDR2: MNHEY, SMNVEV (reference sequence). The V gene end was trimmed by 6 bases and the J gene end by 6 bases; junction bases not matched to a gene: 9. CDR3 length: 16 amino acids. In DNA form, the CDR3 reads TGTGCCAGCAGACCCACGGGGGGACAGGGGGCCGGGGAGCTGTTTTTT. Translation: CASRPTGGQGAGELFF.

This clonotype was found a few times. The chain combines TRBV6-2 or TRBV6-3 with TRBJ2-7, with a tentative D call TRBD1 (5 bases). The CDR3 loop spans 12 amino acids. Germline V lookup: CDR1 MNHEY, CDR2 SVGEGT. With 2 bases removed from V and 4 bases from J, the gap between germline ends came to 6 bases. CDR3 region: CASSYDRYEQYV. CDR3 nucleotide sequence: TGTGCCAGCAGTTACGACAGATACGAGCAGTACGTC.

This clonotype was seen at least ten times. V gene TRBV27 combines with J gene TRBJ1-6; D may be TRBD1 (5 bases). Germline V gene lookup returns CDR1 MNHEY and CDR2 SMNVEV (reference sequence). The CDR3 sequence is 12 residues long. The V gene lost 6 bases and the J gene lost 7 bases, with 7 bases spanning the gap. CDR3 loop: CASRGLNSPLHF. Here the CDR3 DNA reads TGTGCCAGCAGGGGACTGAATTCACCCCTCCACTTT.

V usage is TRBV6-1 and J usage is TRBJ2-5; D uncertain. Trimming pared 6 bases from V and 3 bases from J, leaving 11 bases between. The CDR3 is 13 residues long. Looked up from germline, CDR1 is MNHNS and CDR2 is SASEGT. CDR3 loop: CASSRATEETQYF. Written as DNA, the CDR3 is TGTGCCAGCAGCCGTGCCACCGAAGAGACCCAGTACTTC.

The chain recombines TRBV12-3 or TRBV12-4 with TRBJ2-1; D unresolved. The CDR3 extends over 18 amino acids. Between the trimmed V and J ends, which lost 6 bases and 6 bases, there was a span of 27 bases. CDR3: CASRFKTEVLDPTNEQFF. The CDR3 nucleotides read TGTGCCAGCAGGTTTAAAACTGAGGTCCTGGATCCAACCAATGAGCAGTTCTTC.

The J gene is TRBJ2-1, the V gene TRBV7-2; D may be TRBD2 (5 bases). The germline gives CDR1 SGHTA, CDR2 FQGNSA. This CDR3 has 15 amino acids. V lost 1 base and J lost 6, with 13 bases in between. The CDR3 nucleotides read TGTGCCAGCAGCTTAGGCAGGATAGGAGGCAATGAGCAGTTCTTC. This gives the protein CASSLGRIGGNEQFF. Looking up the rest from reference TRBV7-2 and TRBJ2-1 gives the full variable domain: GAGVSQSPSNKVTEKGKDVELRCDPISGHTALYWYRQSLGQGLEFLIYFQGNSAPDKSGLPSDRFSAERTGGSVSTLTIQRTQQEDSAVYLCASSLGRIGGNEQFFGPGTRLTVL.

This chain connects TRBV24-1 to TRBJ2-1; the D is unclear. Trimming pared 2 bases from V and 6 bases from J, leaving 13 bases between. Germline CDR1 and CDR2: KGHDR and SFDVKD. The CDR3 has 15 residues. CDR3 sequence: CATSDSRPPRNEQFF. CDR3 in DNA: TGTGCCACCAGTGATTCCCGACCTCCGCGCAATGAGCAGTTCTTC.

This clonotype came up many times. The chain has TRBV2 and TRBJ2-2; D is uncertain. V was pared by 6 bases and J by 0 bases, with 11 bases between. The CDR3 is made up of 15 amino acids. Germline V gives CDR1 SNHLY, CDR2 FYNNEI. The CDR3 loop is CASSRDTSNTGELFF. In nucleotides, the CDR3 is TGTGCCAGCAGCAGAGACACATCGAACACCGGGGAGCTGTTTTTT.

The chain carries TRBV28 and TRBJ1-5; tentatively, D is TRBD1 (6 bases). Germline V gives CDR1 MDHEN, CDR2 SYDVKM. The ends were cut back, 4 bases at V and 3 bases at J, with 19 bases in the middle. The CDR3 totals 17 residues. The CDR3: CASSSRSTGRLNQPQHF. In DNA, the CDR3 is TGTGCCAGCAGTTCCAGATCAACAGGGAGGCTCAATCAGCCCCAGCATTTT. Full variable domain (outside the CDR3, taken from reference TRBV28 and TRBJ1-5): DVKVTQSSRYLVKRTGEKVFLECVQDMDHENMFWYRQDPGLGLRLIYFSYDVKMKEKGDIPEGYSVSREKKERFSLILESASTNQTSMYLCASSSRSTGRLNQPQHFGDGTRLSIL.

V usage is TRBV18 and J usage is TRBJ1-1; D remains unclear. The CDR3 is 13 residues long. With 6 bases removed from V and 1 base from J, the gap between germline ends came to 9 bases. Germline-derived CDR1 and CDR2 are KGHSH and LQKENI. The CDR3 nucleotides are TGTGCCAGCTCGATCGCAGGGAACACTGAAGCTTTCTTT. Residues: CASSIAGNTEAFF.

This chain links TRBV12-5 with TRBJ2-5; D not certain. From germline, CDR1 is LGHNT and CDR2 FRNRAP. CDR3 length: 11 residues. Between the trimmed V and J ends, which lost 7 bases and 4 bases, there was a span of 7 bases. The CDR3 bases are TGTGCTAGTGAAGGCGGAGAGACCCAGTACTTC. Its translation: CASEGGETQYF. Full variable domain (remainder filled in from reference TRBV12-5 and TRBJ2-5): DARVTQTPRHKVTEMGQEVTMRCQPILGHNTVFWYRQTMMQGLELLAYFRNRAPLDDSGMPKDRFSAEMPDATLATLKIQPSEPRDSAVYFCASEGGETQYFGPGTRLLVL.

This clonotype appeared many times. The chain recombines TRBV20-1 with TRBJ2-7; weak D call: TRBD1 (7 bases). The CDR3 is made up of 15 amino acids. Looked up from germline, CDR1 is DFQATT and CDR2 is SNEGSKA (reference sequence). Deletions cut 0 bases from V and 0 bases from J, with 12 bases between. CDR3 sequence: CSARDRGRGSYEQYV. The DNA for the CDR3 is TGCAGTGCTAGAGATAGGGGGCGGGGCTCCTACGAGCAGTACGTC.

The chain recombines TRBV25-1 with TRBJ2-1, with 8 nucleotides matching TRBD2. The CDR3 is made up of 16 amino acids. Unmatched junction bases numbered 6, after V lost 5 bases and J lost 0 bases. CDR1 and CDR2 from the germline V gene are MGHDK and SYGVNS. CDR3 in DNA: TGTGCCAGCAGTATGATAGCGGGGTTCTCCTACAATGAGCAGTTCTTC. Translation: CASSMIAGFSYNEQFF. The full variable domain, with the rest looked up from reference TRBV25-1 and TRBJ2-1, is EADIYQTPRYLVIGTGKKITLECSQTMGHDKMYWYQQDPGMELHLIHYSYGVNSTEKGDLSSESTVSRIRTEHFPLTLESARPSHTSQYLCASSMIAGFSYNEQFFGPGTRLTVL.

The V gene is TRBV4-2, the J gene TRBJ2-3; 13 bases are a match to TRBD2. The CDR3 is 18 amino acids. With 3 bases clipped from V and 0 bases from J, the junction kept 6 bases outside the gene matches. Germline V lookup: CDR1 LGHNA, CDR2 YNFKEQ. The CDR3 spells CASSQRTSGGSSTDTQYF. The CDR3 nucleotides are TGTGCCAGCAGCCAGCGGACTAGCGGGGGATCTAGCACAGATACGCAGTATTTT.